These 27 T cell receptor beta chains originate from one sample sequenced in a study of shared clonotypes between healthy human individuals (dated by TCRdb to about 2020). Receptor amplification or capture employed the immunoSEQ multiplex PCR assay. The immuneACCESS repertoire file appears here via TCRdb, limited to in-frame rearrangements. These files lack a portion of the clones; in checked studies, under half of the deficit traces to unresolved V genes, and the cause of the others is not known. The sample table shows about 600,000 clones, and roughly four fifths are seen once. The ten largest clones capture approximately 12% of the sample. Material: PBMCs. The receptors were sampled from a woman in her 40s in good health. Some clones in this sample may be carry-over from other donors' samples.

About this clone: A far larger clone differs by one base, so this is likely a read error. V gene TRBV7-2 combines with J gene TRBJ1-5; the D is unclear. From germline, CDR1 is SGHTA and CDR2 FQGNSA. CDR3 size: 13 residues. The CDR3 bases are TGTGCCGGCAGTACAAGGGGCAATCAGCCCCAGCATTTT. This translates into CAGSTRGNQPQHF.

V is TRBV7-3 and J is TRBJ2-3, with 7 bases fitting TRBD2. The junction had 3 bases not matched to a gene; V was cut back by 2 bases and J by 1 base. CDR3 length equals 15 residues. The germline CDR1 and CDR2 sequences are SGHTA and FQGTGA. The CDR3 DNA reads TGTGCCAGCAGCTTAGGCGGGAGCCGCACAGATACGCAGTATTTT. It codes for CASSLGGSRTDTQYF.

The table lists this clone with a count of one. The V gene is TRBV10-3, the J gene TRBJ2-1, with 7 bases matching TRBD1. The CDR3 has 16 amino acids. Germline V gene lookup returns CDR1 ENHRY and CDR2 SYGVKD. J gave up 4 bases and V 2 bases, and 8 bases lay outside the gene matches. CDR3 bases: TGTGCCATCAGTGAGGGGCCGGACAGGTCATACAATGAGCAGTTCTTC. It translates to CAISEGPDRSYNEQFF.

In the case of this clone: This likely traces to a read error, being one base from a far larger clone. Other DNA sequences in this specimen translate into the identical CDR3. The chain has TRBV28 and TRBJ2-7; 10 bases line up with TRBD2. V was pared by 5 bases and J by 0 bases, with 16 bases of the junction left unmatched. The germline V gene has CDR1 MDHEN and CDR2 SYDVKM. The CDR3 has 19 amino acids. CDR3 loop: CASSPRTSGRRGLSYEQYF. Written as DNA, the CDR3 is TGTGCCAGCAGTCCGCGGACTAGCGGAAGAAGGGGTCTCTCCTACGAGCAGTACTTC.

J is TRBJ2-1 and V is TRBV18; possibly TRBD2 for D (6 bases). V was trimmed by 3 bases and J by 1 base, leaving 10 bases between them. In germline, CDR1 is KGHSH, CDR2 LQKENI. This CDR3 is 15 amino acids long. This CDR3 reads CASSPEGLSYNEQFF. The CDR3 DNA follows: TGTGCCAGCTCACCGGAGGGACTTTCCTACAATGAGCAGTTCTTC.

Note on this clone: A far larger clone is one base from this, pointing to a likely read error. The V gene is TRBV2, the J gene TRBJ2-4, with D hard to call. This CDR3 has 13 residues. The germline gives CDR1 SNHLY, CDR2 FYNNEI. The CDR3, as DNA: TGTGCCATCAGTACGGACGTCAAAAACATTCAGTACTTC. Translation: CAISTDVKNIQYF.

The CDR3 DNA reads TGCAGCGCAATGACAGGGGCCCTGGGCCGGAACACTGAAGCTTTCTTT. Translating gives CSAMTGALGRNTEAFF. The rearrangement uses TRBV29-1 and TRBJ1-1, with TRBD1 matching over 8 bases. J lost 1 base, V lost 7 bases, and 14 bases had no gene match. Germline CDR1 is SQVTM and CDR2 is ANQGSEA. The CDR3 covers 16 residues.

CDR3 residues: CASSFQGTVAGELFF. Written as DNA, the CDR3 is TGTGCCAGCAGTTTCCAAGGGACAGTCGCCGGGGAGCTGTTTTTT. V is TRBV28 and J is TRBJ2-2; 7 bases fit TRBD1. V was clipped by 3 bases and J by 6 bases; unmatched bases: 7. Germline CDR1 and CDR2: MDHEN and SYDVKM. The CDR3 covers 15 residues.

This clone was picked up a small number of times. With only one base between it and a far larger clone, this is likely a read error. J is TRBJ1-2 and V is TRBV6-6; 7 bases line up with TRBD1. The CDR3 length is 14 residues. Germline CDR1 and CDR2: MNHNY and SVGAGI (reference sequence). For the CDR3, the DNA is TGTGCCAGCAGCACCACAGGGGTTAACTATGGCCACACCTTC. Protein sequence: CASSTTGVNYGHTF.

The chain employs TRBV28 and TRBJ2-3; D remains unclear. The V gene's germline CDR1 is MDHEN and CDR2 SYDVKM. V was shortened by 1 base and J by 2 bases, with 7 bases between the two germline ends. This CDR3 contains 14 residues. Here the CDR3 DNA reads TGTGCCAGCAGTTTATCACTGACCACAGATACGCAGTATTTT. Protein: CASSLSLTTDTQYF.

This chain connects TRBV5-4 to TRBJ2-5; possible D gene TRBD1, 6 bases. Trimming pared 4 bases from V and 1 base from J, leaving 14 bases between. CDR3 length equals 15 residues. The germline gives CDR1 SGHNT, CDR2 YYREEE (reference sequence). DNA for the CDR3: TGTGCCAGCAGCCCTCCCGGACAGATCCAAGAGACCCAGTACTTC. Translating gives CASSPPGQIQETQYF.

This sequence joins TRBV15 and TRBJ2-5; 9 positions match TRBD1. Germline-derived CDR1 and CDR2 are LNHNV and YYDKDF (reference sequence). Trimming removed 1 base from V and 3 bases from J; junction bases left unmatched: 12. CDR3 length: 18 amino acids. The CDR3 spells CATSRGLTGTGIEETQYF. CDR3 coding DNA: TGTGCCACCAGCAGAGGCCTTACTGGGACAGGGATAGAAGAGACCCAGTACTTC.

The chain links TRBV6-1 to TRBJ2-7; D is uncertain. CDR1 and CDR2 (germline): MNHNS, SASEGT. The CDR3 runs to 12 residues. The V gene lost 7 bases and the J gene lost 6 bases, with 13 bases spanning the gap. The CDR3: CASTWLRFEQYF. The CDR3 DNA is TGTGCCAGCACGTGGCTACGGTTCGAGCAGTACTTC.

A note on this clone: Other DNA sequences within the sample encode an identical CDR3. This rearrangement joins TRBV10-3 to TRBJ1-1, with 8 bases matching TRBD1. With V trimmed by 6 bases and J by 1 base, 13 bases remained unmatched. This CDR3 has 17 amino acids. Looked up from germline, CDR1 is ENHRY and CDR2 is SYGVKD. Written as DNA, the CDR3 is TGTGCCATCAGGACGGACAGGGAGAGCGTCGGGAACACTGAAGCTTTCTTT. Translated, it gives CAIRTDRESVGNTEAFF.

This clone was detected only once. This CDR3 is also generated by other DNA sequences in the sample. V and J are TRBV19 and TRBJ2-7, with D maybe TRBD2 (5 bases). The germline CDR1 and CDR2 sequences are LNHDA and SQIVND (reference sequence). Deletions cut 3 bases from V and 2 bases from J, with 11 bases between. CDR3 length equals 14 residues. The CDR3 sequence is CASSIRTDTYEQYF. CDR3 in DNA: TGTGCCAGTAGTATCCGGACTGATACCTACGAGCAGTACTTC.

CDR3 in amino acids: CASSAGHHNEQFF. The CDR3 DNA reads as TGTGCCAGCAGTGCGGGACACCACAATGAGCAGTTCTTC. The rearrangement uses TRBV27 and TRBJ2-1; D possibly uses TRBD1 or TRBD2 (6 bases each). The CDR3 covers 13 residues. Between the trimmed V and J ends, which lost 5 bases and 5 bases, there was a span of 10 bases. The V gene's germline CDR1 is MNHEY and CDR2 SMNVEV (reference sequence).

The DNA for the CDR3 is TGTGCCAGCAGGGGCGGGGTACTAGCGGGAGGTGAGCAGTTCTTC. It yields the protein CASRGGVLAGGEQFF. This chain links TRBV27 with TRBJ2-1, with 12 bases identical to TRBD2. The CDR3 contains 15 residues. Germline CDR1 is MNHEY and CDR2 is SMNVEV (reference sequence). V was clipped by 6 bases and J by 9 bases; unmatched bases: 9.

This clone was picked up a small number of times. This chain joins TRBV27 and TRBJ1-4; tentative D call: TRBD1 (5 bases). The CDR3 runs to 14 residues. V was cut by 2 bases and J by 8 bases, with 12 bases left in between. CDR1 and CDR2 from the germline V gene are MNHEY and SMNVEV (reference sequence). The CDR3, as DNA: TGTGCCAGCAGTTTAAGCAGGGTGGCCGAAAAACTGTTTTTT. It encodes CASSLSRVAEKLFF.

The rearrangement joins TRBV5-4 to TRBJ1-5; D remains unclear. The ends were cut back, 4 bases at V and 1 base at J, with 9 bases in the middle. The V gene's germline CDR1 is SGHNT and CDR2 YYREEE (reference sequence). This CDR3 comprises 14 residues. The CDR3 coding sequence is TGTGCCAGCAGCCATGAAGGGAGCAATCAGCCCCAGCATTTT. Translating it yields CASSHEGSNQPQHF.

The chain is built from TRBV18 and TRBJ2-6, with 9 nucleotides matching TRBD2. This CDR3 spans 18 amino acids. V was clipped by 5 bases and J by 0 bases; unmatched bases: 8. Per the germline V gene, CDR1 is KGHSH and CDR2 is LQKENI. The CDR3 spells CASSRLSGGHSGANVLTF. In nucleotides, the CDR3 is TGTGCCAGCTCAAGGCTTAGCGGGGGACACTCTGGGGCCAACGTCCTGACTTTC.

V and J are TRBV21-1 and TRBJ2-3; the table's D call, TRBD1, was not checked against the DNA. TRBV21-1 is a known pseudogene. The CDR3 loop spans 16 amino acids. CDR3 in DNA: TGTGCCAGCAGCAAAGCGAGACAATTCTGCACAGATACGCAGTATTTT. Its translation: CASSKARQFCTDTQYF.

Here the CDR3 DNA reads TGCGCCAGCAGTGAGTCGAACAGGGGGCGACATACGCAGTATTTT. Protein sequence: CASSESNRGRHTQYF. The chain employs TRBV10-2 and TRBJ2-3; 9 nucleotides align to TRBD1. The CDR3 consists of 15 residues. With 0 bases clipped from V and 7 bases from J, the junction kept 5 bases outside the gene matches. Germline CDR1 and CDR2: WSHSY and SAAADI.

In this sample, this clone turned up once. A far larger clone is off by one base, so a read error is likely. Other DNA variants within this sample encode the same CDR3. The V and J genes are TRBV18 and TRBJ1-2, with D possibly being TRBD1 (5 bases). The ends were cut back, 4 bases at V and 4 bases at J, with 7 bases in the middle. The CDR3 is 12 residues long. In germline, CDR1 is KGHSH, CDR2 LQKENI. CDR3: CASSLDSYGYTF. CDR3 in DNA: TGTGCCAGCTCACTAGACAGCTATGGCTACACCTTC.

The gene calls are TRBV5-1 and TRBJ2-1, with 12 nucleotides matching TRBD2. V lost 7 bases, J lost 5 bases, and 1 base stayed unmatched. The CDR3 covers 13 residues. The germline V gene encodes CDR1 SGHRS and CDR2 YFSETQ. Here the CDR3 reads CASGLAGNNEQFF. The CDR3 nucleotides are TGCGCCAGCGGACTAGCGGGGAACAATGAGCAGTTCTTC.

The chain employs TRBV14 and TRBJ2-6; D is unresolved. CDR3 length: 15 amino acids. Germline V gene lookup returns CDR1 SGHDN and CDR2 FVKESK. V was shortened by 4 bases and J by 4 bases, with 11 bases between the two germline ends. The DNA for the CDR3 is TGTGCCAGCAGCCCCCGACCTGGGGGGGCCAACGTCCTGACTTTC. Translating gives CASSPRPGGANVLTF.

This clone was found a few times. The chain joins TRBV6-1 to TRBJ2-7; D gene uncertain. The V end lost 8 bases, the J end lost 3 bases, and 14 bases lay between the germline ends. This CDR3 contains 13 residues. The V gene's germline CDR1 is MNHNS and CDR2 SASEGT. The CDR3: CASQSIPLYEQYF. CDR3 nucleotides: TGTGCCAGCCAGTCCATCCCACTCTACGAGCAGTACTTC.

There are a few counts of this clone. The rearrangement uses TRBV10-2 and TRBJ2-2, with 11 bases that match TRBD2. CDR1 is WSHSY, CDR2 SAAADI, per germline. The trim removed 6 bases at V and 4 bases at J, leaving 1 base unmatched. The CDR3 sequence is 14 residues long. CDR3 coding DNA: TGCGCCAGCAGAACTAGCGGGAGCACCGGGGAGCTGTTTTTT. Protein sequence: CASRTSGSTGELFF.